The rows below give T cell receptor beta chains drawn from one sample of a study of blood T cell repertoires in COVID-19. Assay: immunoSEQ multiplex PCR; the TCRdb copy retains only in-frame clones and omits some. The sample yields 200,000 to 250,000 clones, around 90% seen once. Sequencing used peripheral blood. The receptors originated from a woman in her 70s with active or convalescent COVID-19. Each CDR3 is given with its conserved first and last residue. The D gene is left open where the match is weak. A row's size may be missing; if present it is once, few, many or a size class.

D gene,J gene,clone size,CDR3 length,V gene,CDR3 DNA,CDR3 protein
.,TRBJ2-1,.,14,TRBV5-1,TGCGCCAGCAGCTCCGGGGAAGGGTTCAATGAGCAGTTCTTC,CASSSGEGFNEQFF
.,TRBJ2-1,few,15,TRBV24-1,TGTGCCACCAGTGGGCCCTCAGAGACAGCAAATGAGCAGTTCTTC,CATSGPSETANEQFF
TRBD1,TRBJ2-3,.,16,TRBV7-2,TGTGCCAGCAGCTTGGGTGGGACAGGTCTTTCGGATACGCAGTATTTT,CASSLGGTGLSDTQYF
.,TRBJ1-1,.,14,TRBV6-5,TGTGCCAGCACCAGGACTGAATTTTATGATGAAGCTTTCTTT,CASTRTEFYDEAFF
TRBD1,TRBJ2-4,.,15,TRBV4-3,TGCGCCAGCAGCCAAGAAAGACAGGGGGCGTTCATTCAGTACTTC,CASSQERQGAFIQYF
.,TRBJ1-5,.,12,TRBV7-9,TGTGCCAGCAGCTTACCCCTCCAGCCCCAGCATTTT,CASSLPLQPQHF
.,TRBJ2-3,.,12,TRBV2,TGTGCCAGCAGTTCAGGGACAGATACGCAGTATTTT,CASSSGTDTQYF
.,TRBJ1-2,.,14,TRBV24-1,TGTGCCACCAGTGATAACCCAGGGCGTCATGGCTACACCTTC,CATSDNPGRHGYTF
.,TRBJ1-2,.,15,TRBV6-5,TGTGCCAGCAAAGCAGGGTTAAGTGCCCAAGGTGGCTACACCTTC,CASKAGLSAQGGYTF
TRBD1,TRBJ1-2,.,13,TRBV7-2,TGTGCCAGCAGCTTGGGACAGGACTATGGCTACACCTTC,CASSLGQDYGYTF
.,TRBJ1-2,.,15,TRBV18,TGTGCCAGCTCTCAATCGGGTACACCGAACTATGGCTACACCTTC,CASSQSGTPNYGYTF
.,TRBJ2-1,.,14,TRBV5-8,TGTGCCAGCAGCTTGTTTCTGGCCAACAATGAGCAGTTCTTC,CASSLFLANNEQFF
TRBD1,TRBJ1-2,.,14,TRBV7-9,TGTGCCAGCACCATCTCCGGGACAGTCTATGGCTACACCTTC,CASTISGTVYGYTF
.,TRBJ1-1,once,13,TRBV7-9,TGTGCCAGCAGTAGGGGTCTCGGGTCGACCGCTTTCTTT,CASSRGLGSTAFF
.,TRBJ1-5,.,17,TRBV23-1,TGCGCCAGCACCCATCGATCTCCCAGTCCCTTTAATCAGCCCCAGCATTTT,CASTHRSPSPFNQPQHF
.,TRBJ2-7,.,13,TRBV12-3/TRBV12-4,TGTGCCAGCAGTCCCCAGGGGAACTACGAGCAGTACTTC,CASSPQGNYEQYF
.,TRBJ1-1,few,13,TRBV5-1,TGCGCCAGCAGCTTAGCGGGGAACACTGAAGCTTTCTTT,CASSLAGNTEAFF
.,TRBJ1-6,.,13,TRBV18,TGTGCCAGCTCACCCCAAAGGGGCACACCCCTCCACTTT,CASSPQRGTPLHF
.,TRBJ1-2,.,16,TRBV9,TGTGCCAGCAGCGTAGGGCAGAGGGTAGCTAACTATGGCTACACCTTC,CASSVGQRVANYGYTF
TRBD1,TRBJ1-2,.,12,TRBV12-3/TRBV12-4,TGTGCCAGCAGTTTTACAGGGGATGGCTACACCTTC,CASSFTGDGYTF
TRBD2,TRBJ2-7,.,15,TRBV27,TGTGCCAGTCTTAAACCGGGACTAGCGGGGGTCGAGCAGTACTTC,CASLKPGLAGVEQYF
TRBD1,TRBJ1-5,.,14,TRBV9,TGTGCCAGCAGCTCCGACAGGGATGGCCAGCCCCAGCATTTT,CASSSDRDGQPQHF
.,TRBJ1-2,.,13,TRBV20-1,TGCAGTGCTAGTCGGGGAGGGCTTTCTGGCTACACCTTC,CSASRGGLSGYTF
.,TRBJ2-7,.,16,TRBV7-2,TGTGCCAGCAGCTTTAAAACCGGGGGTGGGGAGTACGAGCAGTACTTC,CASSFKTGGGEYEQYF
.,TRBJ1-1,.,13,TRBV6-4,TGTGCCAGCAGCTCACAGGAGAACACTGAAGCTTTCTTT,CASSSQENTEAFF
.,TRBJ1-5,.,16,TRBV7-2,TGTGCCAGCAGCTTAGCGGGGGCTGGCGACAATCAGCCCCAGCATTTT,CASSLAGAGDNQPQHF
.,TRBJ2-1,.,16,TRBV9,TGTGCCAGCAGCGAGGAACCTACTAGTGTGGGTAATGAGCAGTTCTTC,CASSEEPTSVGNEQFF
.,TRBJ2-3,.,12,TRBV14,TGTGCCAGCACCATGAGCACAGATACGCAGTATTTT,CASTMSTDTQYF
.,TRBJ1-4,.,16,TRBV12-5,TGTGCTAGTGGTTTGGGTTCAGGGAGGTCTGATGAAAAACTGTTTTTT,CASGLGSGRSDEKLFF
TRBD1,TRBJ1-4,.,16,TRBV7-9,TGTGCCAGCAGTTGGCAGGGGGGCCGGACTAATGAAAAACTGTTTTTT,CASSWQGGRTNEKLFF
.,TRBJ2-1,.,17,TRBV2,TGTGCCAGCAGTGTTGACCTCAACCCCCAGGGTAAGGATGAGCAGTTCTTC,CASSVDLNPQGKDEQFF
TRBD1,TRBJ1-2,.,16,TRBV27,TGTGCCAGCAGTTTATCTTCGACAGGGGGCGGCTATGGCTACACCTTC,CASSLSSTGGGYGYTF
.,TRBJ1-4,.,15,TRBV19,TGTGCCAGTAGTATAGTGAGGGGGTTGAACGAAAAACTGTTTTTT,CASSIVRGLNEKLFF
.,TRBJ1-5,once,15,TRBV15,TGTGCCACCAGCAAGGGGTATAGTGCCAATCAGCCCCAGCATTTT,CATSKGYSANQPQHF
.,TRBJ2-4,many,12,TRBV6-4,TGTGCCAGCACTACGGGCAAAAACATTCAGTACTTC,CASTTGKNIQYF
.,TRBJ2-1,.,13,TRBV7-3,TGTGCCAGCAGCTTAATGACCGGGGTTAAACAGTTCTTC,CASSLMTGVKQFF
.,TRBJ2-5,.,14,TRBV5-1,TGCGCCAGCAGCTTAGGAGGCAGACAAGAGACCCAGTACTTC,CASSLGGRQETQYF
.,TRBJ2-7,.,12,TRBV7-2,TGTGCCAGCAGCTCCCCTCGAGGAGAGCAGTACTTC,CASSSPRGEQYF
TRBD1,TRBJ2-2,.,16,TRBV7-3,TGTGCCAGCAGCCCCCGGACAGGGGGCGGCACCGGGGAGCTGTTTTTT,CASSPRTGGGTGELFF